This T cell receptor (beta chain) came from a study of T cells in Graves' hyperthyroidism and ophthalmopathy. About 10 ml of fresh peripheral blood supplied the PBMCs. There are a few counts of this clonotype. TCR beta CDR3 region amplification was performed from RNA transcripts. HTBI primers were the set used in a first-round RT-PCR of the TCR CDR3. TCRdb passed the multiplex PCR reads through MiXCR, listing each CDR3 protein once. The table shows fewer than 650,000 distinct CDR3 sequences, with about 15% occurring only once. The germline V gene encodes CDR1 MNHNS and CDR2 SASEGT. The V end was cut by 3 bases, the J end by 4 bases, with 9 bases between. The CDR3 spans 13 residues.

The sequenced sample consisted of blood. The sequence was collected from a woman aged 40-49 years with Graves' hyperthyroidism. The chain uses TRBV6-1 and TRBJ1-2, with D hard to call. The CDR3 DNA reads as TGTGCCAGCAGTGACGGCATCGGCTATGGCTACACCTTC. It yields the protein CASSDGIGYGYTF.